This T cell receptor (beta chain) was identified during a study of blood T cell repertoires in COVID-19. Overall study: Sites in the United States, Italy and Spain provided acute and convalescent COVID-19 samples. T cells, B-cell-depleted T cells, or PBMCs supplied cDNA or gDNA.

As processed by the authors: Estimation of nucleated cell counts relied on the amplification of reference gene primers. Libraries were prepared by immunoSEQ multiplex PCR; TCRdb keeps only in-frame clonotypes and omits some of them. V, J and clone size reflect that table, while D and trimming were determined from the DNA. Here the sample spans 84,000 or so clones, roughly 80% being singletons. With 5 bases removed from V and 9 bases from J, the gap between germline ends came to 14 bases. The CDR3 totals 13 residues. The sample taken for sequencing was peripheral blood. V and J are TRBV12-3 or TRBV12-4 and TRBJ2-1, with D maybe TRBD1 (6 bases). The receptor's source is a woman older than 75 with acute or convalescent COVID-19. In DNA, the CDR3 is TGTGCCAGCAGTAAGGCCAGGGGTGGTGAGCAGTTCTTC. Residues: CASSKARGGEQFF.